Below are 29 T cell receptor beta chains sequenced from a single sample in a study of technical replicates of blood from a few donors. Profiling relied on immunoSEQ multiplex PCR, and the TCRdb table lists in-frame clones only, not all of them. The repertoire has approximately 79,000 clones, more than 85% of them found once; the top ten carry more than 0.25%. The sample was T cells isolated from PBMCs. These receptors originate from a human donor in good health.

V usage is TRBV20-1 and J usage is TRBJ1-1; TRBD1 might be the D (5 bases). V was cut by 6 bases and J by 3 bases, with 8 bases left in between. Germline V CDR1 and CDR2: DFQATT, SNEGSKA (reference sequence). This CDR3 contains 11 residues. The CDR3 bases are TGCAGTGCCGGCAGGGACACTGAAGCTTTCTTT. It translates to CSAGRDTEAFF.

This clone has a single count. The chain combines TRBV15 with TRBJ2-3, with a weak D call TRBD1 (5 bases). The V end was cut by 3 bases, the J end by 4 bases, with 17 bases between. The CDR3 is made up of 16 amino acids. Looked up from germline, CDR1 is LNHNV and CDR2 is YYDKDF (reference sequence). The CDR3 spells CATSSTGYVRADTQYF. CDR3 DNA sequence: TGTGCCACCAGCAGCACAGGATACGTACGTGCAGATACGCAGTATTTT.

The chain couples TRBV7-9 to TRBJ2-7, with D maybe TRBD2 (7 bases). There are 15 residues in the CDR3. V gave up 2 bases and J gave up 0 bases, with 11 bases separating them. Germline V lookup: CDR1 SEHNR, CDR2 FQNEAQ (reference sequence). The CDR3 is CASSLFRGASYEQYF. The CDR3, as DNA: TGTGCCAGCAGCTTATTTCGGGGGGCCTCCTACGAGCAGTACTTC. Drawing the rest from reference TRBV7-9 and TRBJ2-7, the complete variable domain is DTGVSQNPRHKITKRGQNVTFRCDPISEHNRLYWYRQTLGQGPEFLTYFQNEAQLEKSRLLSDRFSAERPKGSFSTLEIQRTEQGDSAMYLCASSLFRGASYEQYFGPGTRLTVT.

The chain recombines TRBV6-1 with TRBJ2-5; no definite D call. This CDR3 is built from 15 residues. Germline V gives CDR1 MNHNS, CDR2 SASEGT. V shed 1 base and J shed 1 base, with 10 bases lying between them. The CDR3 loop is CASSEDVYLQETQYF. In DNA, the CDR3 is TGTGCCAGCAGTGAAGACGTCTACCTCCAAGAGACCCAGTACTTC.

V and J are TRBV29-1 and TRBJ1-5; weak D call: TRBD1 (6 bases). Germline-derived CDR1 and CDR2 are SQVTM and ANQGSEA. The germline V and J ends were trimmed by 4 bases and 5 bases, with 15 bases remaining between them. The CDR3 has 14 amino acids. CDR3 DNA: TGCAGCGTTGCAGGCCAGGGGCCTTATCAGCCCCAGCATTTT. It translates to CSVAGQGPYQPQHF.

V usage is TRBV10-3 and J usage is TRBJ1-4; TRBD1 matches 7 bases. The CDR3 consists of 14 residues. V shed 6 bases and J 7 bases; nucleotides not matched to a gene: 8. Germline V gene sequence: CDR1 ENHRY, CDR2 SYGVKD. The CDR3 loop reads CAISEGGWSEKLFF. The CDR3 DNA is TGTGCCATCAGCGAAGGGGGCTGGAGTGAAAAACTGTTTTTT.

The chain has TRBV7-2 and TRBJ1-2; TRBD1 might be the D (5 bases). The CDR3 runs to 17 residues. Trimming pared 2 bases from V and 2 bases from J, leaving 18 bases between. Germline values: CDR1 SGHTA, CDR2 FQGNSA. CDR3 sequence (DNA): TGTGCCAGCAGCTTAACAGGCCGCATTATACTGAACTATGGCTACACCTTC. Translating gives CASSLTGRIILNYGYTF.

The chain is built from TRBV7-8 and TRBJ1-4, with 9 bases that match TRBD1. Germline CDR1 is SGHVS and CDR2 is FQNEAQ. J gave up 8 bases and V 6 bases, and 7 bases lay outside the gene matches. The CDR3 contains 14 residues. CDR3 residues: CASRTTGGREKLFF. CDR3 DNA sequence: TGTGCCAGCAGGACGACAGGGGGGAGGGAAAAACTGTTTTTT.

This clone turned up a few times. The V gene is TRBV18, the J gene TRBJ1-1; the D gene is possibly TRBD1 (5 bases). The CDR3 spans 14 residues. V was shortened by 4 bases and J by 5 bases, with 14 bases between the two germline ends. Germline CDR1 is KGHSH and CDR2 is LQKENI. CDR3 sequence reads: CASSLTGKGTEAFF. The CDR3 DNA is TGTGCCAGCTCACTCACAGGTAAAGGAACTGAAGCTTTCTTT.

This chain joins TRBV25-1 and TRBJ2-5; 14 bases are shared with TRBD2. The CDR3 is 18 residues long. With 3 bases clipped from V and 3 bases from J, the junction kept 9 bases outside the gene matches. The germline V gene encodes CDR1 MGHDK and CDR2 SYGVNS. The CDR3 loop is CASSDYGTSGSREETQYF. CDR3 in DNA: TGTGCCAGCAGTGATTATGGGACTAGCGGGAGTCGAGAAGAGACCCAGTACTTC.

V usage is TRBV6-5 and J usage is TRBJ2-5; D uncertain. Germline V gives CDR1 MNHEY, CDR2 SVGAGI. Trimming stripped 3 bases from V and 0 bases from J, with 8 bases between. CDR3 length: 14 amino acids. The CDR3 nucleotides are TGTGCCAGCAGTTATGGCCGCTACCAAGAGACCCAGTACTTC. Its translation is CASSYGRYQETQYF.

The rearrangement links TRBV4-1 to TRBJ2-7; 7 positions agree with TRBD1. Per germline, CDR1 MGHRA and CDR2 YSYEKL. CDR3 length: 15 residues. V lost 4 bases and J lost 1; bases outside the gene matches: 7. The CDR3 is CASSRRLTGSYEQYF. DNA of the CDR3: TGCGCCAGCAGCCGGAGATTGACAGGGTCCTACGAGCAGTACTTC.

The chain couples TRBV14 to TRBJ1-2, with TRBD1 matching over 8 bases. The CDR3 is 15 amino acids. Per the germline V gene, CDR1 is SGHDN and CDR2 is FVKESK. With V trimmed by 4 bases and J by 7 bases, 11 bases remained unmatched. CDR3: CASSPQTTGVGGYTF. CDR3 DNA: TGTGCCAGCAGCCCACAGACGACAGGGGTCGGTGGCTACACCTTC.

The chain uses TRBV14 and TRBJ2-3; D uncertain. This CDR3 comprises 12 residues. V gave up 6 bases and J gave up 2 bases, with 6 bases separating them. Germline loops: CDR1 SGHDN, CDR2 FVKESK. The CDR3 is CASSYNTDTQYF. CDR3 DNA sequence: TGTGCCAGCAGTTACAACACAGATACGCAGTATTTT.

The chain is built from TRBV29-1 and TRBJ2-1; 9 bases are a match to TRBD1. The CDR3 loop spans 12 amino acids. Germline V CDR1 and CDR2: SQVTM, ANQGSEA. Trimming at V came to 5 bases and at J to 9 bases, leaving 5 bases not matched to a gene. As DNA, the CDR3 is TGCAGCGTTCCCGGGACAGGGTTTGAGCAGTTCTTC. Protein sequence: CSVPGTGFEQFF.

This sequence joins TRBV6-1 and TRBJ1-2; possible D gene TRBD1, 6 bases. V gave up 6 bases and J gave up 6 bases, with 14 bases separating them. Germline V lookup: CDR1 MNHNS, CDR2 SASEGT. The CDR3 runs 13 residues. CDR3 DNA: TGTGCCAGCAGGGGGGCCAGCTGGGATGGCTACACCTTC. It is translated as CASRGASWDGYTF.

The CDR3 DNA is TGTGCCAGCAGACCCGATTATCGGACTAGCGGGGGGATTGTGGAGACCCAGTACTTC. Translated: CASRPDYRTSGGIVETQYF. V is TRBV14 and J is TRBJ2-5, with 14 nucleotides matching TRBD2. This CDR3 contains 19 residues. CDR1 and CDR2 from the germline V gene are SGHDN and FVKESK. The J segment lost 5 bases and the V segment lost 6 bases, leaving 17 bases of the junction unmatched.

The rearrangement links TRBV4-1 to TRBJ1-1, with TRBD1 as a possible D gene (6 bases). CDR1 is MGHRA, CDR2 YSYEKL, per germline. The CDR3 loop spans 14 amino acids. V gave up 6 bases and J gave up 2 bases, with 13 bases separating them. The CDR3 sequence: CASRGHLRNTEAFF. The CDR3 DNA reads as TGCGCCAGCAGGGGACATCTGAGAAACACTGAAGCTTTCTTT.

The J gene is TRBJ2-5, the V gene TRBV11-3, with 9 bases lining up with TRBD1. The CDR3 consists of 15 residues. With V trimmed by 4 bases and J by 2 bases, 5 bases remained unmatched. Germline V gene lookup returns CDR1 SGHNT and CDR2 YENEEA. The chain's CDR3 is CASSSGQGPQETQYF. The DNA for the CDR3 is TGTGCCAGCAGCTCAGGACAGGGGCCTCAAGAGACCCAGTACTTC.

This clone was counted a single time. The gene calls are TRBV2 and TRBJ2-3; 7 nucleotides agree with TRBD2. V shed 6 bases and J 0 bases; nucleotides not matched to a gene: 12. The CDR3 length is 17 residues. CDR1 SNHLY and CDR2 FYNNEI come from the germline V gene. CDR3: CASSFVPGRASTDTQYF. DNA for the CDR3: TGTGCCAGCAGCTTCGTTCCTGGGAGGGCTAGCACAGATACGCAGTATTTT.

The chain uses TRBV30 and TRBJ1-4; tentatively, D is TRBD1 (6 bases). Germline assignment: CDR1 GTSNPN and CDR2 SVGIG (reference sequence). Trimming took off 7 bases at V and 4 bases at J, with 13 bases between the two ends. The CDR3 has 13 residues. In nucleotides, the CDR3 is TGTGCCTCGATGGACAGCTTTAATGAAAAACTGTTTTTT. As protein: CASMDSFNEKLFF.

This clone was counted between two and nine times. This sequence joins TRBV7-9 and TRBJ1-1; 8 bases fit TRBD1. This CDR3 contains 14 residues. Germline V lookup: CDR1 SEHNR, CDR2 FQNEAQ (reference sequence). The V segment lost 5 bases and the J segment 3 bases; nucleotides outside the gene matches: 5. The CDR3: CASSPGGLDTEAFF. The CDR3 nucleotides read TGTGCCAGCAGCCCAGGGGGCTTAGACACTGAAGCTTTCTTT.

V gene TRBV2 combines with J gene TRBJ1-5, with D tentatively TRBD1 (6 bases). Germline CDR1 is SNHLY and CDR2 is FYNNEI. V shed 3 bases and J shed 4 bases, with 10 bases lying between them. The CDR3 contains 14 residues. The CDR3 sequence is CASSEGGGNQPQHF. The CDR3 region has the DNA TGTGCCAGCAGTGAGGGAGGGGGTAATCAGCCCCAGCATTTT.

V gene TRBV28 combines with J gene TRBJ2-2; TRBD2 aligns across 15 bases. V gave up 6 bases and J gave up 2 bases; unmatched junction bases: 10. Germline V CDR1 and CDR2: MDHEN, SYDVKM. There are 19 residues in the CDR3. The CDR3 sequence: CASRSGLAGGLFNTGELFF. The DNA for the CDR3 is TGTGCCAGCAGGTCGGGACTAGCGGGAGGATTATTTAACACCGGGGAGCTGTTTTTT.

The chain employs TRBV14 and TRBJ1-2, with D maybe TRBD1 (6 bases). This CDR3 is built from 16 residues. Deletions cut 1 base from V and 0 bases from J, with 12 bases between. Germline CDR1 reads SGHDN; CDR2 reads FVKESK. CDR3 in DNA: TGTGCCAGCAGCCAAGTACGGGGGGCCACTAACTATGGCTACACCTTC. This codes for CASSQVRGATNYGYTF.

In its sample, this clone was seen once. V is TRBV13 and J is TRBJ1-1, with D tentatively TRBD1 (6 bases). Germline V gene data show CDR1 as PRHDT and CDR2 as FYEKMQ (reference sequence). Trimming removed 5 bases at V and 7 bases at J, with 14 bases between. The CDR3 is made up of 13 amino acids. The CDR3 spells CASSVARGVEAFF. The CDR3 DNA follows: TGTGCCAGCAGCGTAGCCAGGGGAGTTGAAGCTTTCTTT.

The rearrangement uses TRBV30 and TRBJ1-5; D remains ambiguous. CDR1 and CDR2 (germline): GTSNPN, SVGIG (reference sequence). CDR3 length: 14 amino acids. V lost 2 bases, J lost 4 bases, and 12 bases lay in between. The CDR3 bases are TGTGCCTGGAGTCACGGCGTACAGAATCAGCCCCAGCATTTT. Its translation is CAWSHGVQNQPQHF.

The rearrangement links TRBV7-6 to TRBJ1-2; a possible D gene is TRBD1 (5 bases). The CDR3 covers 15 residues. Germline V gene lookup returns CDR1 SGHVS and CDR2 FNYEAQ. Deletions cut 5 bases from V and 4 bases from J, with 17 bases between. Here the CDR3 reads CASSPPPDSAYGYTF. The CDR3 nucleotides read TGTGCCAGCAGCCCGCCCCCTGACAGTGCCTATGGCTACACCTTC.

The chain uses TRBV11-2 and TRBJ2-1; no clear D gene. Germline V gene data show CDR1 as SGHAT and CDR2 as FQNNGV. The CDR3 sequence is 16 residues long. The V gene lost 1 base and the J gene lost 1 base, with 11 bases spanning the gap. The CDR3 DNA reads TGTGCCAGCAGCTTAGGTTTACTTGCATCCTACAATGAGCAGTTCTTC. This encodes CASSLGLLASYNEQFF.